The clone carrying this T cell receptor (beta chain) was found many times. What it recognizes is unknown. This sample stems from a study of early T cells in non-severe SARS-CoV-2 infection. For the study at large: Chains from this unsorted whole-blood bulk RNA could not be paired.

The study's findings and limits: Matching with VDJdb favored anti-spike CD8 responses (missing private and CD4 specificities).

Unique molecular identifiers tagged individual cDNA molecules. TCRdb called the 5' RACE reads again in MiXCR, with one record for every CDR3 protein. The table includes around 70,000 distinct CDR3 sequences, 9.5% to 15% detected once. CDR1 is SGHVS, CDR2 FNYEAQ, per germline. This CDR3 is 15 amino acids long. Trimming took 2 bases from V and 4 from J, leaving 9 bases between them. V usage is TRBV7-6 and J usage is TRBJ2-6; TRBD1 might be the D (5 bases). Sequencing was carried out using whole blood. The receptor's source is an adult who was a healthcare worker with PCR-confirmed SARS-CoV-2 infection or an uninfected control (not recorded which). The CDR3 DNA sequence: TGTGCCAGCAGCTTACAGGGCCTCGGGGCCAACGTCCTGACTTTC. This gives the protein CASSLQGLGANVLTF. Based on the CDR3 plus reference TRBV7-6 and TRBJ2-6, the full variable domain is GAGVSQSPRYKVTKRGQDVALRCDPISGHVSLYWYRQALGQGPEFLTYFNYEAQQDKSGLPNDRFSAERPEGSISTLTIQRTEQRDSAMYRCASSLQGLGANVLTFGAGSRLTVL.